This is a list of T cell receptor beta chains from one sample in a study of blood T cell repertoires in COVID-19. Sequenced by immunoSEQ multiplex PCR; TCRdb stores in-frame clones only, minus some. Altogether tens of thousands of clones are present, roughly four fifths being singletons, with the ten largest covering about 20%. The sequenced material came from peripheral blood. These receptors were taken from an older woman with acute or convalescent COVID-19. CDR3s include the opening cysteine and the closing phenylalanine or tryptophan. Each record gives: J gene, D gene, clone size, V gene, CDR3 DNA, CDR3 protein. The D gene is left open where the match is weak. Size values are once, few and many counts, or a class for expanded clones, and some rows have none.

j_call: TRBJ2-5
d_call: TRBD1
clone_size: -
v_call: TRBV28
cdr3_nt: TGTGCCAGCAACCCGGGACAGGGTTGGCAAGAGACCCAGTACTTC
cdr3_aa: CASNPGQGWQETQYF

j_call: TRBJ1-5
d_call: -
clone_size: -
v_call: TRBV7-6
cdr3_nt: TGTGCCAGCAGCTTAGAGCCGGAGTATAGCAATCAGCCCCAGCATTTT
cdr3_aa: CASSLEPEYSNQPQHF

j_call: TRBJ2-7
d_call: TRBD1
clone_size: -
v_call: TRBV3-1/TRBV3-2
cdr3_nt: TGTGCCAGCAGCCCCGGGACAGGGGGCTACGAGCAGTACTTC
cdr3_aa: CASSPGTGGYEQYF

j_call: TRBJ1-4
d_call: TRBD1
clone_size: few
v_call: TRBV28
cdr3_nt: TGTGCCAGCAGTTTACAGGGGGCGGCTAATGAAAAACTGTTTTTT
cdr3_aa: CASSLQGAANEKLFF

j_call: TRBJ2-7
d_call: -
clone_size: -
v_call: TRBV21-1
cdr3_nt: TGTGCCAGCAGCGAGCATCCGGGACAGAGCTACGAGCAGTACTTC
cdr3_aa: CASSEHPGQSYEQYF

j_call: TRBJ2-7
d_call: -
clone_size: few
v_call: TRBV19
cdr3_nt: TGTGCCAGTAGTACCCGGTTGCAGGGGATCTACGAGCAGTACTTC
cdr3_aa: CASSTRLQGIYEQYF

j_call: TRBJ2-1
d_call: -
clone_size: -
v_call: TRBV6-6
cdr3_nt: TGTGCCAGCAGTTATATGGGGGCCGTGTTCTTC
cdr3_aa: CASSYMGAVFF

j_call: TRBJ1-6
d_call: -
clone_size: -
v_call: TRBV2
cdr3_nt: TGTGCCAGCACAGGAACCGATAACAGGAATTCACCCCTCCACTTT
cdr3_aa: CASTGTDNRNSPLHF

j_call: TRBJ2-5
d_call: -
clone_size: once
v_call: TRBV5-4
cdr3_nt: TGTGCCAGCAGCTTCCCTTTGGGGAGCGGAGAGACCCAGTACTTC
cdr3_aa: CASSFPLGSGETQYF

j_call: TRBJ2-2
d_call: TRBD2
clone_size: -
v_call: TRBV7-6
cdr3_nt: TGTGCCAGCAGCTCCGGGGGGTCGGAGTCCGGGGAGCTGTTTTTT
cdr3_aa: CASSSGGSESGELFF

j_call: TRBJ1-1
d_call: -
clone_size: -
v_call: TRBV18
cdr3_nt: TGTGCCAGCTCACCGAGGGTGACTGAAGCTTTCTTT
cdr3_aa: CASSPRVTEAFF

j_call: TRBJ2-2
d_call: -
clone_size: -
v_call: TRBV28
cdr3_nt: TGTGCCAGCAGTTTATTCAGGACAGTGAACACCGGGGAGCTGTTTTTT
cdr3_aa: CASSLFRTVNTGELFF

j_call: TRBJ2-7
d_call: TRBD2
clone_size: -
v_call: TRBV3-1/TRBV3-2
cdr3_nt: TGTGCCAGCAGCCAGGCCGGGGCGGGAGGGTACGAGCAGTACTTC
cdr3_aa: CASSQAGAGGYEQYF

j_call: TRBJ1-1
d_call: TRBD1
clone_size: -
v_call: TRBV14
cdr3_nt: TGTGCCAGCAGCCAATTGACAGGGGCGAACACTGAAGCTTTCTTT
cdr3_aa: CASSQLTGANTEAFF

j_call: TRBJ1-1
d_call: -
clone_size: -
v_call: TRBV9
cdr3_nt: TGTGCCAGCAGCGTAGCTGGCCCCAACACTGAAGCTTTCTTT
cdr3_aa: CASSVAGPNTEAFF

j_call: TRBJ2-5
d_call: -
clone_size: -
v_call: TRBV6-1
cdr3_nt: TGTGCCAGCAGTGAAGGTTGGGGGGAAGAGACCCAGTACTTC
cdr3_aa: CASSEGWGEETQYF

j_call: TRBJ2-7
d_call: TRBD2
clone_size: few
v_call: TRBV28
cdr3_nt: TGTGCCAGCATAGGGGGGGCGTTTAGCGGGAGCCTCTACGAGCAGTACTTC
cdr3_aa: CASIGGAFSGSLYEQYF

j_call: TRBJ1-5
d_call: -
clone_size: once
v_call: TRBV28
cdr3_nt: TGTGCCAGCAGGGGTAGCCTCAATCAGCCCCAGCATTTT
cdr3_aa: CASRGSLNQPQHF

j_call: TRBJ1-2
d_call: TRBD1
clone_size: -
v_call: TRBV6-5
cdr3_nt: TGTGCCAGCAGTCCAGGACAGGTCTATGGCTACACCTTC
cdr3_aa: CASSPGQVYGYTF

j_call: TRBJ1-3
d_call: TRBD1
clone_size: -
v_call: TRBV19
cdr3_nt: TGTGCCAGTATTAACAGGGGGCGAACAGCTGGAAACACCATATATTTT
cdr3_aa: CASINRGRTAGNTIYF

j_call: TRBJ2-6
d_call: -
clone_size: few
v_call: TRBV30
cdr3_nt: TGTGCCTGGAGTGTAGGAGGATTCTCTGGGGCCAACGTCCTGACTTTC
cdr3_aa: CAWSVGGFSGANVLTF

j_call: TRBJ1-6
d_call: TRBD1
clone_size: -
v_call: TRBV7-2
cdr3_nt: TGTGCCAGCAGCTTAGGGGGACAGGGGCCCTCACCCCTCCACTTT
cdr3_aa: CASSLGGQGPSPLHF

j_call: TRBJ2-7
d_call: TRBD1
clone_size: -
v_call: TRBV3-1/TRBV3-2
cdr3_nt: TGTGCCAGCAGTAACACAGGGGGCTTCAGCTCCTACGAGCAGTACTTC
cdr3_aa: CASSNTGGFSSYEQYF

j_call: TRBJ1-1
d_call: -
clone_size: -
v_call: TRBV5-4
cdr3_nt: TGTGCCAGCAGCCCTCTGGGACTGGTGAACACTGAAGCTTTCTTT
cdr3_aa: CASSPLGLVNTEAFF

j_call: TRBJ1-5
d_call: TRBD1
clone_size: -
v_call: TRBV28
cdr3_nt: TGTGCCAGCAGCTACTCCCGACAGGGGGGACAGCCCCAGCATTTT
cdr3_aa: CASSYSRQGGQPQHF

j_call: TRBJ1-6
d_call: -
clone_size: -
v_call: TRBV28
cdr3_nt: TGTGCCAGCAGTTTGTCGGTTCCTAATTCACCCCTCCACTTT
cdr3_aa: CASSLSVPNSPLHF

j_call: TRBJ2-1
d_call: TRBD1
clone_size: -
v_call: TRBV11-3
cdr3_nt: TGTGCAGTCCGGGACAGGCACAATGAGCAGTTCTTC
cdr3_aa: CAVRDRHNEQFF

j_call: TRBJ1-2
d_call: -
clone_size: few
v_call: TRBV19
cdr3_nt: TGTGCCAGTAGTATTTTGCAGGGGAGGGAAGGCTACACCTTC
cdr3_aa: CASSILQGREGYTF

j_call: TRBJ2-7
d_call: TRBD2
clone_size: -
v_call: TRBV14
cdr3_nt: TGTGCCACAGACCCTCCGGCGGGGGTCCTTCTCGAGCAGTACTTC
cdr3_aa: CATDPPAGVLLEQYF

j_call: TRBJ1-2
d_call: -
clone_size: -
v_call: TRBV15
cdr3_nt: TGTGCCACCAGCAGAGCTTTATTAGACAGCCCCTATGGCTACACCTTC
cdr3_aa: CATSRALLDSPYGYTF

j_call: TRBJ1-2
d_call: TRBD1
clone_size: once
v_call: TRBV28
cdr3_nt: TGTGCCAGCAGACTCGACAGGGGAGGAGGCTACACCTTC
cdr3_aa: CASRLDRGGGYTF

j_call: TRBJ2-3
d_call: -
clone_size: -
v_call: TRBV2
cdr3_nt: TGTGCCAGCAGTTACCGGGACACCTCCACAGATACGCAGTATTTT
cdr3_aa: CASSYRDTSTDTQYF

j_call: TRBJ2-7
d_call: -
clone_size: -
v_call: TRBV12-1
cdr3_nt: TGTGCCAGCAGCACACGACTAGCGGGAGCCTACGAGCAGTACTTC
cdr3_aa: CASSTRLAGAYEQYF

j_call: TRBJ1-4
d_call: -
clone_size: -
v_call: TRBV19
cdr3_nt: TGTGCCAGTAGGGAAACAGGAGGAGGGGAAAAACTGTTTTTT
cdr3_aa: CASRETGGGEKLFF

j_call: TRBJ2-5
d_call: -
clone_size: -
v_call: TRBV5-4
cdr3_nt: TGTGCCAGCAGCGGCTGGGGGCCGGGTGGCGGGACCCAGTACTTC
cdr3_aa: CASSGWGPGGGTQYF

j_call: TRBJ2-3
d_call: -
clone_size: -
v_call: TRBV7-7
cdr3_nt: TGTGCCAGCAGCCCAGGACTCAACACAGATACGCAGTATTTT
cdr3_aa: CASSPGLNTDTQYF

j_call: TRBJ2-3
d_call: TRBD2
clone_size: -
v_call: TRBV18
cdr3_nt: TGTGCCAGCTCACCACTAGCGGGAAGCACAGATACGCAGTATTTT
cdr3_aa: CASSPLAGSTDTQYF

j_call: TRBJ2-7
d_call: -
clone_size: -
v_call: TRBV11-2
cdr3_nt: TGTGCCAGCAGCTTAGGGACTACAACCTCCTACGAGCAGTACTTC
cdr3_aa: CASSLGTTTSYEQYF

j_call: TRBJ1-6
d_call: -
clone_size: few
v_call: TRBV6-8
cdr3_nt: TGTGCCAGCAGCCTTACATGGTCCCGCTCCTATAATTCACCCCTCCACTTT
cdr3_aa: CASSLTWSRSYNSPLHF

j_call: TRBJ2-2
d_call: -
clone_size: -
v_call: TRBV7-7
cdr3_nt: TGTGCTAGCAGCTTAGGCGGGACCGGGGAGCTGTTTTTT
cdr3_aa: CASSLGGTGELFF